This TCR beta chain was sequenced for a study of blood T cell repertoires in COVID-19. As for the study in general: The origin of the acute and convalescent COVID-19 samples was the United States, Italy and Spain. T cells, B-cell-depleted T cells, or PBMCs supplied cDNA or gDNA.

As processed by the authors: Reference gene primer amplification in the assay estimated nucleated cell counts. Generated by immunoSEQ multiplex PCR, the TCRdb table keeps only in-frame clones and is missing some. Clone size and V and J calls were adopted from that table, with D and trimming inferred from the DNA. The sample yields some 260,000 clones, more than 60% seen once. The sequenced sample was peripheral blood. This clonotype was sampled from a woman aged 40 to 50 with active or convalescent COVID-19.

CDR3 nucleotides: TGTGCCAGCAGCTTAGGAGGGCGGACTGAAGCTTTCTTT. It specifies CASSLGGRTEAFF. V and J are TRBV11-3 and TRBJ1-1; D gene ambiguous. The ends were cut back, 1 base at V and 5 bases at J, with 8 bases in the middle. This CDR3 has 13 residues. Germline CDR1 is SGHNT and CDR2 is YENEEA.